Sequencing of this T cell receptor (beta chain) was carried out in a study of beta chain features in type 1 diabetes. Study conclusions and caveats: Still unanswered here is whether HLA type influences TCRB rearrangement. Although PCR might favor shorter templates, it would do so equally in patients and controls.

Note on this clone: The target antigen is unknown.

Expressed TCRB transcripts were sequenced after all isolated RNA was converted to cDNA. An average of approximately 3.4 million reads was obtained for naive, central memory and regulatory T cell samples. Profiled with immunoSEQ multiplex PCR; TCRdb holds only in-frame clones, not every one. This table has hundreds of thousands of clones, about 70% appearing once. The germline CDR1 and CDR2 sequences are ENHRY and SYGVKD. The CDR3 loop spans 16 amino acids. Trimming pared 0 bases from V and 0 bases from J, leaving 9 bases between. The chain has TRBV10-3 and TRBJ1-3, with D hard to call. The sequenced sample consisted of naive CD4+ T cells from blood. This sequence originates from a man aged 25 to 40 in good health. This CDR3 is CAISESFRDSGNTIYF. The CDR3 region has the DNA TGTGCCATCAGTGAGTCGTTCCGGGACTCTGGAAACACCATATATTTT.